These T cell receptor beta chains were read from a single sample in a study of T cell responses to AZD1222 COVID-19 vaccine. The assay was immunoSEQ multiplex PCR, and TCRdb's table has in-frame clones only and misses some. The sample includes some 99,000 clones, 75% to 90% seen only once; the top ten take roughly 5.2%. The material was peripheral blood, obtained on day 0 of AZD1222 vaccination. The receptor source for this set is an adult in good health. The CDR3 runs from the conserved cysteine through the conserved F or W. A D gene is named only where the DNA matches it firmly. A row's size may be missing; if present it is once, few, many or a size class.

D,V,J,size,DNA,CDR3
-,TRBV7-2,TRBJ1-6,-,TGTGCCAGCAGCTCAGCCCATAATTCACCCCTCCACTTT,CASSSAHNSPLHF
TRBD2,TRBV5-4,TRBJ2-5,-,TGTGCCAGCAGCTTGTCCAGCGGGAGAAGGGAGACCCAGTACTTC,CASSLSSGRRETQYF
-,TRBV6-5,TRBJ1-5,once,TGTGCCAGCAGTTACTCGTATAGTCAGCCCCAGCATTTT,CASSYSYSQPQHF
-,TRBV7-8,TRBJ1-3,-,TGTGCCAGCAGCTTAGGTCCGGGGCTAGGAAACACCATATATTTT,CASSLGPGLGNTIYF
TRBD1,TRBV28,TRBJ1-3,-,TGTGCCAGCAGTTTATTAAGCCTAGGGACAGGGGGCCGGAGGGCTGGAAACACCATATATTTT,CASSLLSLGTGGRRAGNTIYF
-,TRBV19,TRBJ2-7,-,TGTGCCAGTTCCGCCATAGTCCCAGGCTCCTACGAGCAGTACTTC,CASSAIVPGSYEQYF
TRBD1,TRBV10-2,TRBJ2-2,-,TGCGCCAGCAAGAGGGGGCGCGACACCGGGGAGCTGTTTTTT,CASKRGRDTGELFF
-,TRBV6-1,TRBJ1-2,-,TGTGCCAGCAGTGACCAGGGAAGAGTTGGCTACACCTTC,CASSDQGRVGYTF
-,TRBV27,TRBJ2-7,-,TGTGCCAGCAGGCTAGACGGACGCCCTTCCCACGAGCAGTACTTC,CASRLDGRPSHEQYF
-,TRBV30,TRBJ1-1,-,TGTGCCTGGAGTGTCCCGGACCTGAACACTGAAGCTTTCTTT,CAWSVPDLNTEAFF
-,TRBV14,TRBJ2-1,-,TGTGCCAGCAGCCAAGAAACAGGAGCTCAGCAGTTCTTC,CASSQETGAQQFF
TRBD2,TRBV24-1,TRBJ2-3,-,TGTGCCACCAGTGACCAAGGTGACTATCGAGCGGGGGCCACAGATACGCAGTATTTT,CATSDQGDYRAGATDTQYF
-,TRBV28,TRBJ1-2,-,TGTGCCAGCAGTTTAGTGGGAGGTGGATATGGCTACACCTTC,CASSLVGGGYGYTF
TRBD2,TRBV7-2,TRBJ2-5,-,TGTGCCAGCAGCTTTGTAGCGGGGGCCACGGGGGGGACCCAGTACTTC,CASSFVAGATGGTQYF
-,TRBV6-5,TRBJ2-3,-,TGTGCCAGCAGTTCCCTAGCCGCAGATACGCAGTATTTT,CASSSLAADTQYF
-,TRBV4-1,TRBJ1-2,-,TGCGCCAGCAGCCAAGAAGGCAGGAACGGCTATGGCTACACCTTC,CASSQEGRNGYGYTF
-,TRBV5-4,TRBJ2-2,-,TGTGCCAGCAGACCGGACGGGAACACCGGGGAGCTGTTTTTT,CASRPDGNTGELFF
-,TRBV2,TRBJ2-1,-,TGTGCCAGCAGTGACAATGAGCAGTTCTTC,CASSDNEQFF
-,TRBV3-1/TRBV3-2,TRBJ2-3,-,TGTGCCAGCAGCCAAGATCCCGGGTACACGCAGTATTTT,CASSQDPGYTQYF
-,TRBV6-1,TRBJ1-5,-,TGTGCCAGCAGTGAAACCGGGGGGTTCCAGCCCCAGCATTTT,CASSETGGFQPQHF
TRBD2,TRBV27,TRBJ2-7,-,TGTGCCAGCAGTTCGGGGGGATACGAGCAGTACTTC,CASSSGGYEQYF
-,TRBV27,TRBJ2-1,-,TGTGCCAGCAGTCCGAGCACTACAGTTGGAAGGGAGCAGTTCTTC,CASSPSTTVGREQFF
-,TRBV7-2,TRBJ2-1,-,TGTGCCAGCACCCTTCTTTTGGACAATGAGCAGTTCTTC,CASTLLLDNEQFF
-,TRBV7-2,TRBJ1-3,-,TGTGCCAGCAGCTTAGGCTTTGGGGCTGGAAACACCATATATTTT,CASSLGFGAGNTIYF
-,TRBV7-2,TRBJ2-3,-,TGTGCCAGCAGCTCTTATGGGACGCCAAACATTGGTGGTACGCAGTATTTT,CASSSYGTPNIGGTQYF
-,TRBV7-8,TRBJ2-2,-,TGTGCCAGCAGCTTCTTTGTCGGCCTGGTCCCCAACACCGGGGAGCTGTTTTTT,CASSFFVGLVPNTGELFF
TRBD1,TRBV19,TRBJ1-5,-,TGTGCCAGTTCGTTCGACAGGGTCTCTCAGCCCCAGCATTTT,CASSFDRVSQPQHF
TRBD1,TRBV14,TRBJ1-2,once,TGTGCCAGCAGCGCCCGGACAGGGGGCTATGGCTACACCTTC,CASSARTGGYGYTF
-,TRBV25-1,TRBJ1-4,-,TGTGCCAGCAGTGAATACGGTACGACCACATTTACAGGGAAACTGTTTTTT,CASSEYGTTTFTGKLFF
TRBD2,TRBV7-9,TRBJ2-3,-,TGTGCCAGCAGCTTAGGTATAGCGGGAGTCACAGATACGCAGTATTTT,CASSLGIAGVTDTQYF
TRBD2,TRBV30,TRBJ2-1,-,TGTGCCTGGAGTTTCGGGGGGGCTGATAATGAGCAGTTCTTC,CAWSFGGADNEQFF
TRBD1,TRBV7-8,TRBJ2-5,-,TGTGCCAGCAGCAGTCAAAACAGGGGGCAAGAGACCCAGTACTTC,CASSSQNRGQETQYF
-,TRBV27,TRBJ1-4,-,TGTGCCAGACCAGGGAGAACGGGCAATGCAACTAATGAAAAACTGTTTTTT,CARPGRTGNATNEKLFF
TRBD1,TRBV7-9,TRBJ1-2,once,TGTGCCAGCAGCAACCAGGACAGGGCTGGCTACACCTTC,CASSNQDRAGYTF
-,TRBV27,TRBJ2-5,-,TGTGCCAGCAGTTTATTGAACGGAGAGACCCAGTACTTC,CASSLLNGETQYF
-,TRBV4-3,TRBJ2-7,-,TGCGCCAGCAGCCAAGATTGGGAGGAGCAGTACTTC,CASSQDWEEQYF
TRBD1,TRBV3-1/TRBV3-2,TRBJ1-6,-,TGTGCCAGCAGCCAGCAGGGGGGGGGTTCACCCCTCCACTTT,CASSQQGGGSPLHF
-,TRBV7-9,TRBJ1-2,-,TGTGCCAGCAGCTTAGATTTGGATAACTATGGCTACACCTTC,CASSLDLDNYGYTF
-,TRBV2,TRBJ2-7,-,TGTGCCAGCAGTGGATCCGGGTCTGGCGAGCAGTACTTC,CASSGSGSGEQYF
-,TRBV27,TRBJ2-5,once,TGTGCCAGCAGTTCGAACCAAGAGACCCAGTACTTC,CASSSNQETQYF
-,TRBV6-1,TRBJ2-3,-,TGTGCCAGCAGTGAAGCGATGGAGGGGGGAACAGATACGCAGTATTTT,CASSEAMEGGTDTQYF
TRBD1,TRBV24-1,TRBJ2-2,once,TGTGCCACCGCCGGGACAGGGAACACCGGGGAGCTGTTTTTT,CATAGTGNTGELFF
-,TRBV11-2,TRBJ1-2,-,TGTGCCAGCAGCTTAGATCTACAAGACTATGGCTACACCTTC,CASSLDLQDYGYTF
-,TRBV28,TRBJ1-2,-,TGTGCCAGCTATCCCGGGTCAACCCCTCGACTTTACACCTTC,CASYPGSTPRLYTF
-,TRBV3-1/TRBV3-2,TRBJ1-1,-,TGTGCCAGCAGCCAAAATGGACCGGCTGAAGCTTTCTTT,CASSQNGPAEAFF
-,TRBV18,TRBJ2-1,-,TGTGCCAGCTCACCATGGGACGCCCGCGCCTCCAATGAGCAGTTCTTC,CASSPWDARASNEQFF
-,TRBV19,TRBJ1-1,-,TGTGCCAGTAGTATAGTTGGACGCACTGAAGCTTTCTTT,CASSIVGRTEAFF
-,TRBV6-2/TRBV6-3,TRBJ1-1,-,TGTGCCAGCAGTTACTCACAGGGCTTGAACACTGAAGCTTTCTTT,CASSYSQGLNTEAFF
-,TRBV28,TRBJ2-3,-,TGTGCCAGCAGCCCGGACAAATACACAGATACGCAGTATTTT,CASSPDKYTDTQYF
-,TRBV18,TRBJ2-6,-,TGTGCCAGCTCACCCCCCGGCTCTGGGGCCAACGTCCTGACTTTC,CASSPPGSGANVLTF